The sample holds many counts of the clone carrying this T cell receptor (beta chain). Its antigen is unidentified. After removal of 3 bases from V and 4 bases from J, the junction contained 7 bases not matched to a gene. The CDR3 contains 16 residues. Germline V lookup: CDR1 LGHDT, CDR2 YNNKEL (reference sequence). These data originate in a study of CD8 T cells in ankylosing spondylitis. General study results and limits: Matched ankylosing spondylitis synovial fluid reportedly showed significant enrichment of disease-linked clones. Blood from ankylosing spondylitis patients appeared to carry a characteristic roughly 8-variant TCR beta motif. Earlier studies detected some motif variants in reactive arthritis synovial fluid and blood.

The authors made TCR beta libraries by quantitative 5'-RACE with molecular barcodes. TCRdb reanalysed the 5' RACE reads using MiXCR and keeps one entry per CDR3 protein. The table includes tens of thousands of distinct CDR3 sequences, around 6.7% detected once. The sample consisted of blood, either unsorted or a sorted T cell fraction (not recorded which). The sequence was obtained from a male donor with ankylosing spondylitis or in good health (not recorded which). The chain recombines TRBV3-1 with TRBJ2-5, with 11 bases that match TRBD2. The CDR3 region has the DNA TGTGCCAGCAGCCACCGCACTAGCGGGAGACGAGAGACCCAGTACTTC. Protein product: CASSHRTSGRRETQYF.